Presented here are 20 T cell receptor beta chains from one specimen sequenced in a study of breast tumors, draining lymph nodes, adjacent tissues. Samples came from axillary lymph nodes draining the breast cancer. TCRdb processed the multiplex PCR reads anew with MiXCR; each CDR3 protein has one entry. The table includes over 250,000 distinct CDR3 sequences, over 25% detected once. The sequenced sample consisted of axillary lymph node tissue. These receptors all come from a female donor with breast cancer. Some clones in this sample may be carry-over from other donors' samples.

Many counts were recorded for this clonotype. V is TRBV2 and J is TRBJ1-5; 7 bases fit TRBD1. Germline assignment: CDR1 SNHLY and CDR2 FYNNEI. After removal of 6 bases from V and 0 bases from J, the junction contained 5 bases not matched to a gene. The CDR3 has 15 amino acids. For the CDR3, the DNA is TGTGCCAGCAGGGGACAGACGAATAGCAATCAGCCCCAGCATTTT. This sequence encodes CASRGQTNSNQPQHF.

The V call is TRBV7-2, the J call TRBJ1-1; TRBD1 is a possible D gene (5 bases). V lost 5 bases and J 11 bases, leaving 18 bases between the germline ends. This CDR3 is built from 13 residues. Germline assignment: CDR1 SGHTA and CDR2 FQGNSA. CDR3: CASSPTTTGKAFF. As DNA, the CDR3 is TGTGCCAGCAGCCCTACGACCACAGGAAAGGCTTTCTTT.

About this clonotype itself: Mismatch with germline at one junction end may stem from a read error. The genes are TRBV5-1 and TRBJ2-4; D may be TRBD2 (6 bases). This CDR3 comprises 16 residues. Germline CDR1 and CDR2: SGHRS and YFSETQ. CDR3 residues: CASSLDAGSAKNSQYF. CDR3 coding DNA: TGCGCCAGCAGCTTGGATGCGGGGTCTGCCAAAAACAGTCAGTACTTC.

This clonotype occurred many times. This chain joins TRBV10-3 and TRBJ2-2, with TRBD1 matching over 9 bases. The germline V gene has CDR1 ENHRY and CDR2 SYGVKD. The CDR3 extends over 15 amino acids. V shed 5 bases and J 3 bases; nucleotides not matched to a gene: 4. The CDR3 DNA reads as TGTGCCATCAGTACCCGGGACAGGGACACCGGGGAGCTGTTTTTT. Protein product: CAISTRDRDTGELFF.

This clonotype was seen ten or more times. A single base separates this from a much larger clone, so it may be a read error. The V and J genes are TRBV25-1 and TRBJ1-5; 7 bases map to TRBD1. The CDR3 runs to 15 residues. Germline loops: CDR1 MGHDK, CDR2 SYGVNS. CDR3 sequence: CARSEPGQSNQPQHF. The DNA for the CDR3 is TGTGCCCGCAGTGAACCGGGACAGAGCAATCAGCCCCAGCATTTT.

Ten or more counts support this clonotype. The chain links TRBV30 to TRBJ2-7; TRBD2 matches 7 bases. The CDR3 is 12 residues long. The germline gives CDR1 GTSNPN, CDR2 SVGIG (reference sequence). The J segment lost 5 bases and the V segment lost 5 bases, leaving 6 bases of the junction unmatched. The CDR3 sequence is CAWGSGNNEQYF. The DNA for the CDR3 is TGTGCCTGGGGGAGCGGGAATAACGAGCAGTACTTC. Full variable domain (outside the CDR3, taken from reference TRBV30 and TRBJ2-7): SQTIHQWPATLVQPVGSPLSLECTVEGTSNPNLYWYRQAAGRGLQLLFYSVGIGQISSEVPQNLSASRPQDRQFILSSKKLLLSDSGFYLCAWGSGNNEQYFGPGTRLTVT.

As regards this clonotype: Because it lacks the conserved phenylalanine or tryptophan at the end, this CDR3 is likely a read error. CDR3 DNA sequence: TGTGCCAGCAGGTTACGGACAGGGGGAACCTACGAGCAGTACCTC. Residues: CASRLRTGGTYEQYL. The chain joins TRBV12-3 or TRBV12-4 to TRBJ2-7; TRBD1 agrees at 10 bases. The junction had 7 bases not matched to a gene; V was cut back by 6 bases and J by 2 bases. The CDR3 has 15 residues.

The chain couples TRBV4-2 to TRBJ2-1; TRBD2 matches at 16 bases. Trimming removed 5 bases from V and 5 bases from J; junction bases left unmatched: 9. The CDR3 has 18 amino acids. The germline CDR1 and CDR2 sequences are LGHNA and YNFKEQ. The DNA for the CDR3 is TGTGCCAGCAGCTTGGGGACTAGCGGGAGGGCTTCCCACAATGAGCAGTTCTTC. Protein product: CASSLGTSGRASHNEQFF.

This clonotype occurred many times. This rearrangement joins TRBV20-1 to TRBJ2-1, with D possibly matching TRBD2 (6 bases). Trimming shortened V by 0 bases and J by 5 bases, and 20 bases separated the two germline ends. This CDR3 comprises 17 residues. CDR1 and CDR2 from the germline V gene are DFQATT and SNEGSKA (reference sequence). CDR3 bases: TGCAGTGCTAGAGACTATCTAACTAGCAGAGCACACAATGAGCAGTTCTTC. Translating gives CSARDYLTSRAHNEQFF.

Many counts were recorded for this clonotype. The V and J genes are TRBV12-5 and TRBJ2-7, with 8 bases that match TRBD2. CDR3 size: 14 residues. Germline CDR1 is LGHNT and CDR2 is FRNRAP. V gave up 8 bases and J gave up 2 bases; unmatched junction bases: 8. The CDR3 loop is CASTRAGVTYEQYF. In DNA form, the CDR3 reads TGTGCTAGTACCCGAGCGGGAGTTACCTACGAGCAGTACTTC. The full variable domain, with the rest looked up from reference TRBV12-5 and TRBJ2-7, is DARVTQTPRHKVTEMGQEVTMRCQPILGHNTVFWYRQTMMQGLELLAYFRNRAPLDDSGMPKDRFSAEMPDATLATLKIQPSEPRDSAVYFCASTRAGVTYEQYFGPGTRLTVT.

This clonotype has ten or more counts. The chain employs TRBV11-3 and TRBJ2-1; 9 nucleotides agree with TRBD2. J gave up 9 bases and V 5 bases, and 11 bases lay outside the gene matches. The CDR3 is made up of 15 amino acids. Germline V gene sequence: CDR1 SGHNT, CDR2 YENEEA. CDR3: CASSPRGSGSGEQFF. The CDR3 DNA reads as TGTGCCAGCAGCCCGCGGGGTAGCGGGAGTGGTGAGCAGTTCTTC. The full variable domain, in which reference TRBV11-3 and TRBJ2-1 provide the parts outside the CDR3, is EAGVVQSPRYKIIEKKQPVAFWCNPISGHNTLYWYLQNLGQGPELLIRYENEEAVDDSQLPKDRFSAERLKGVDSTLKIQPAELGDSAVYLCASSPRGSGSGEQFFGPGTRLTVL.

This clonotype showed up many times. The DNA for the CDR3 is TGTGCCAGCAGCTATAGTCCCAGCGGTGAAGAGACCCAGTACTTC. The encoded protein is CASSYSPSGEETQYF. The chain employs TRBV11-2 and TRBJ2-5, with a tentative D call TRBD2 (5 bases). The germline V and J ends were trimmed by 4 bases and 3 bases, with 15 bases remaining between them. Per the germline V gene, CDR1 is SGHAT and CDR2 is FQNNGV. CDR3 length: 15 amino acids.

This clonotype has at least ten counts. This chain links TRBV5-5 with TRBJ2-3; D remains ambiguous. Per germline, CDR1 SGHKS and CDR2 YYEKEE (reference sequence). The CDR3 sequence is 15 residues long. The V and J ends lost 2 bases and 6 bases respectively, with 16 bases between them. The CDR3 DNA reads TGTGCCAGCAGCTTCGAGCCCCACTTTTCGGATACGCAGTATTTT. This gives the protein CASSFEPHFSDTQYF. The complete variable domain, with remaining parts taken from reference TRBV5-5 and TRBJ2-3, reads DAGVTQSPTHLIKTRGQQVTLRCSPISGHKSVSWYQQVLGQGPQFIFQYYEKEERGRGNFPDRFSARQFPNYSSELNVNALLLGDSALYLCASSFEPHFSDTQYFGPGTRLTVL.

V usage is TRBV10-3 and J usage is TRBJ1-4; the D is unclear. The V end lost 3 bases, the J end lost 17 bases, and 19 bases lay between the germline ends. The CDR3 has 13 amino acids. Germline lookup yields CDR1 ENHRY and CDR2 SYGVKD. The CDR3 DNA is TGTGCCATCAGTGACGGGAAAGGAGAAAAAATTTTTTTT. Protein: CAISDGKGEKIFF.

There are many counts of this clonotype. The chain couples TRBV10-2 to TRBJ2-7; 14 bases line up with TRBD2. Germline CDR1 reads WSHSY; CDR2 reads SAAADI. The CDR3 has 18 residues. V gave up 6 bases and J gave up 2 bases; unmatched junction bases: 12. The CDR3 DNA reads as TGCGCCAGCAGAGACAGGGGACTAGCGGGAGAATCCACCTACGAGCAGTACTTC. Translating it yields CASRDRGLAGESTYEQYF.

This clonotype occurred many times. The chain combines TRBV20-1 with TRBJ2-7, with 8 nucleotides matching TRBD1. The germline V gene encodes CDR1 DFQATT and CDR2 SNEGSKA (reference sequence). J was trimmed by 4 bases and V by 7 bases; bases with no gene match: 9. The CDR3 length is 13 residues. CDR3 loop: CSGADRASYEQYF. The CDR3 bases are TGCAGTGGAGCGGACAGGGCATCTTACGAGCAGTACTTC.

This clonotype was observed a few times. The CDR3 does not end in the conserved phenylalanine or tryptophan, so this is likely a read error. The CDR3 here is CASSMIAGGPGNIQYS. The CDR3 coding sequence is TGTGCCAGTAGTATGATCGCGGGAGGGCCTGGAAACATTCAGTACTCC. J is TRBJ2-4 and V is TRBV19; TRBD2 agrees at 9 bases. This CDR3 comprises 16 residues. Per germline, CDR1 LNHDA and CDR2 SQIVND (reference sequence). Germline trimming cut 3 bases from V and 6 bases from J; bases unmatched to any gene: 9.

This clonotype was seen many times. The CDR3 bases are TGTGCCAGCAGCTTGCTAAGTAGCGGGAGTAAGACAGATACGCAGTATTTT. Translating gives CASSLLSSGSKTDTQYF. This chain connects TRBV5-8 to TRBJ2-3, with 9 bases fitting TRBD2. The CDR3 runs to 17 residues. The germline gives CDR1 SGHTS, CDR2 YDEGEE. With V trimmed by 1 base and J by 3 bases, 9 bases remained unmatched.

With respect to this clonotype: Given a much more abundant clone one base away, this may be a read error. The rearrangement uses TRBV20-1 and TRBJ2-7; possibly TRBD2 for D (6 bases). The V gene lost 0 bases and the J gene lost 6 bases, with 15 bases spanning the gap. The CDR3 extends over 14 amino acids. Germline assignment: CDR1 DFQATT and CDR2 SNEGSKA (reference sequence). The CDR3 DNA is TGCAGTGCTAGAGACAGGGACTTAACCTCCGAGCAGTACTTC. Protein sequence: CSARDRDLTSEQYF.

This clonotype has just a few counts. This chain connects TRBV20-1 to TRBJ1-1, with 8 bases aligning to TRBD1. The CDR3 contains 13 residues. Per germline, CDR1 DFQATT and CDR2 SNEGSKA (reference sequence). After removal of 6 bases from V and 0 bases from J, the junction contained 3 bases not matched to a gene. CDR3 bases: TGCAGTGCCGTGGACAGGGTGAACACTGAAGCTTTCTTT. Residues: CSAVDRVNTEAFF.